The clone carrying this T cell receptor beta chain occurred many times. This CDR3 is 15 amino acids long. The germline gives CDR1 MNHEY, CDR2 SMNVEV (reference sequence). Between the trimmed V and J ends, which lost 0 bases and 7 bases, there was a span of 13 bases. The data are from a study of T cells in Graves' hyperthyroidism and ophthalmopathy. Researchers amplified the TCR beta CDR3 regions from RNA transcripts. The primer set for the first-round RT-PCR of the TCR CDR3 was HTBI. A single record per CDR3 protein comes from TCRdb applying MiXCR to the multiplex PCR reads. The repertoire holds some 360,000 distinct CDR3 sequences, with approximately 15% as singletons.

Source material: blood. The V and J genes are TRBV27 and TRBJ1-5; tentatively, D is TRBD1 (5 bases). This clonotype originated in a woman aged 60-75 years with Graves' hyperthyroidism. This CDR3 reads CASSLSEGFGQPQHF. CDR3 sequence (DNA): TGTGCCAGCAGTTTATCGGAGGGGTTTGGACAGCCCCAGCATTTT.